Shown below are 10 T cell receptor beta chains from a single sample sequenced in a study of early T cells in non-severe SARS-CoV-2 infection. TCRdb fed the 5' RACE reads into MiXCR, producing one record per CDR3 protein. In the table there are some 76,000 distinct CDR3 sequences, around 13% of which are singletons. Sequencing input: whole blood. Receptors were obtained from an adult who was a healthcare worker with PCR-confirmed SARS-CoV-2 infection or an uninfected control (not recorded which).

The V and J genes are TRBV28 and TRBJ1-4; D gene ambiguous. The CDR3 covers 11 residues. The V gene lost 2 bases and the J gene lost 8 bases, with 3 bases spanning the gap. The V gene's germline CDR1 is MDHEN and CDR2 SYDVKM. The CDR3 DNA follows: TGTGCCAGCAGTTTAGGGGAAAAACTGTTTTTT. Translated, it gives CASSLGEKLFF.

The V and J genes are TRBV5-1 and TRBJ1-1; D possibly corresponds to TRBD1 (6 bases). V gave up 0 bases and J gave up 1 base, with 13 bases separating them. Germline loops: CDR1 SGHRS, CDR2 YFSETQ. CDR3 length: 16 residues. CDR3 region: CASSLAITGSNTEAFF. CDR3 in DNA: TGCGCCAGCAGCTTGGCCATCACAGGGTCGAACACTGAAGCTTTCTTT.

This clonotype was picked up many times. The rearrangement links TRBV29-1 to TRBJ2-3; D possibly corresponds to TRBD2 (5 bases). CDR1 SQVTM and CDR2 ANQGSEA come from the germline V gene. This CDR3 is built from 11 residues. Trimming removed 6 bases from V and 4 bases from J, with 8 bases in between. In DNA form, the CDR3 reads TGCAGCGTCGGGGTAGCAGATACGCAGTATTTT. Translation gives CSVGVADTQYF.

This clonotype was seen at least ten times. V gene TRBV29-1 combines with J gene TRBJ2-1, with 12 nucleotides matching TRBD1. Germline CDR1 reads SQVTM; CDR2 reads ANQGSEA. The CDR3 has 14 amino acids. J lost 7 bases, V lost 5 bases, and 6 bases had no gene match. The CDR3 here is CSVRGTGGINEQFF. The CDR3 nucleotides read TGCAGCGTTCGGGGGACAGGGGGCATTAATGAGCAGTTCTTC.

This clonotype was counted ten times or more. The chain carries TRBV12-3 or TRBV12-4 and TRBJ2-7; D perhaps matches TRBD2 (6 bases). CDR3 size: 15 residues. V shed 0 bases and J shed 6 bases, with 15 bases lying between them. The chain's CDR3 is CASSLALGQGGEQYF. CDR3 DNA sequence: TGTGCCAGCAGTTTAGCTCTAGGGCAGGGAGGCGAGCAGTACTTC.

In this sample, this clonotype turned up many times. V and J are TRBV7-2 and TRBJ2-7; D might be TRBD1 or TRBD2, each matching 5 bases. The V gene's germline CDR1 is SGHTA and CDR2 FQGNSA. The CDR3 is 15 amino acids. V was pared by 5 bases and J by 4 bases, with 18 bases between. CDR3 nucleotide sequence: TGTGCCAGCAGCCCGGGGACGAGACACGGATACGAGCAGTACTTC. It specifies CASSPGTRHGYEQYF.

This clonotype was counted many times. This sequence joins TRBV7-9 and TRBJ1-1; no clear D. CDR3 length: 14 amino acids. Deletions cut 5 bases from V and 1 base from J, with 11 bases between. CDR1 SEHNR and CDR2 FQNEAQ come from the germline V gene (reference sequence). The CDR3 sequence: CASSPIGGNTEAFF. The DNA for the CDR3 is TGTGCCAGCAGCCCAATAGGAGGGAACACTGAAGCTTTCTTT.

This clonotype was seen only a few times. The gene calls are TRBV29-1 and TRBJ1-2; a possible D gene is TRBD1 (6 bases). This CDR3 contains 15 residues. V was trimmed by 7 bases and J by 2 bases, leaving 20 bases between them. Germline V gives CDR1 SQVTM, CDR2 ANQGSEA. The CDR3 DNA reads as TGCAGCGGGGGGGACATTCTAACCCGGAACTATGGCTACACCTTC. Its protein product is CSGGDILTRNYGYTF.

This clonotype has just a few counts. V usage is TRBV5-5 and J usage is TRBJ1-2; D may be TRBD1 (6 bases). This CDR3 is built from 14 residues. The V gene lost 2 bases and the J gene lost 4 bases, with 12 bases spanning the gap. Germline V gives CDR1 SGHKS, CDR2 YYEKEE (reference sequence). In DNA, the CDR3 is TGTGCCAGCAGCTTTAACAGGGATGCCTATGGCTACACCTTC. As protein: CASSFNRDAYGYTF.

This clonotype was recorded many times. The genes are TRBV6-6 and TRBJ2-7; 12 bases agree with TRBD2. Germline CDR1 reads MNHNY; CDR2 reads SVGAGI (reference sequence). With V trimmed by 2 bases and J by 5 bases, 4 bases remained unmatched. The CDR3 covers 15 residues. CDR3 sequence reads: CASSYPSGGANEQYF. The DNA of the CDR3 is TGTGCCAGCAGTTACCCTAGCGGGGGGGCCAACGAGCAGTACTTC.